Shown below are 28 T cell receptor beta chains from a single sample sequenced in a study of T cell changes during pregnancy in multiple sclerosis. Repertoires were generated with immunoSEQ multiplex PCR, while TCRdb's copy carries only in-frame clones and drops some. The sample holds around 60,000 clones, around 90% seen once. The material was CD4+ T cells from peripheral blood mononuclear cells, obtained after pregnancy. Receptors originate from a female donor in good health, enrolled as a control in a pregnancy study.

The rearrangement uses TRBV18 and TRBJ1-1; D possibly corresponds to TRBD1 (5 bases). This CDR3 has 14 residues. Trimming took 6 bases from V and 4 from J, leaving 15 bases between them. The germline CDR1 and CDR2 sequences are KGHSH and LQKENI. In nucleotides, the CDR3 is TGTGCCAGCTCTCCAGGGTTTTCGGGCACTGAAGCTTTCTTT. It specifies CASSPGFSGTEAFF.

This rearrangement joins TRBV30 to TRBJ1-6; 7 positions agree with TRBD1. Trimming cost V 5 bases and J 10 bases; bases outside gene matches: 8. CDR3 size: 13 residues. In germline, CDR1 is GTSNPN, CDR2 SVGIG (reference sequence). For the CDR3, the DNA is TGTGCCTGGGGGAGAGGGGGCAACTCACCCCTCCACTTT. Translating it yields CAWGRGGNSPLHF.

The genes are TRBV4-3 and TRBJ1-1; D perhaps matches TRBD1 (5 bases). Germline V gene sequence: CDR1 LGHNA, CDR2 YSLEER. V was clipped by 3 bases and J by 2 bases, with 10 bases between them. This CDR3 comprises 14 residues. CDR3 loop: CASSQFQGNTEAFF. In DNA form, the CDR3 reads TGCGCCAGCAGCCAGTTTCAGGGAAACACTGAAGCTTTCTTT.

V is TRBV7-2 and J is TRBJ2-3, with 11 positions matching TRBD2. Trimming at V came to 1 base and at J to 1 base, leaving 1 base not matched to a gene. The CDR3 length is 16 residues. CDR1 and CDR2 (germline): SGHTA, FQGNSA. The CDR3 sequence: CASSLELAGGTDTQYF. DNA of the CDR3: TGTGCCAGCAGCTTAGAACTAGCGGGGGGCACAGATACGCAGTATTTT. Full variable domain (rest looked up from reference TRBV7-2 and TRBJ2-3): GAGVSQSPSNKVTEKGKDVELRCDPISGHTALYWYRQSLGQGLEFLIYFQGNSAPDKSGLPSDRFSAERTGGSVSTLTIQRTQQEDSAVYLCASSLELAGGTDTQYFGPGTRLTVL.

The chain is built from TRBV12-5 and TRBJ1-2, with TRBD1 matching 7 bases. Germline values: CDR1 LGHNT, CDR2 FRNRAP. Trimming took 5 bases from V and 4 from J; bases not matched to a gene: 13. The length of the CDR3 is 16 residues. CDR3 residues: CASGVGVGQAGYGYTF. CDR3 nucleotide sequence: TGTGCTAGTGGTGTAGGCGTCGGACAGGCGGGCTATGGCTACACCTTC.

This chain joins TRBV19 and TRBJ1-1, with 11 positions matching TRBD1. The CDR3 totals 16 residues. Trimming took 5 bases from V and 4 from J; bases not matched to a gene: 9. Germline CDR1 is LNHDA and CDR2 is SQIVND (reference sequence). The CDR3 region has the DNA TGTGCCAGTAGTCCAACTCGGACAGGGGGCTCCACTGAAGCTTTCTTT. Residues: CASSPTRTGGSTEAFF.

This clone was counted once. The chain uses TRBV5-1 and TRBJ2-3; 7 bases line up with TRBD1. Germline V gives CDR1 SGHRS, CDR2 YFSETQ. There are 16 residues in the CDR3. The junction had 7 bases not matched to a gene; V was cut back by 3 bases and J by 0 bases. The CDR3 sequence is CASSSGTATSTDTQYF. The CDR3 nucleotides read TGCGCCAGCAGCTCAGGGACAGCAACTAGCACAGATACGCAGTATTTT.

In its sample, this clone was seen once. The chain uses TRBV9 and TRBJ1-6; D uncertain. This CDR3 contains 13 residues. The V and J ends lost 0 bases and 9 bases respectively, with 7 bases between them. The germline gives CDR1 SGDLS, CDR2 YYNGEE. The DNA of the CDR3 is TGTGCCAGCAGCGTAGTAGGAGGTTCACCCCTCCACTTT. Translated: CASSVVGGSPLHF.

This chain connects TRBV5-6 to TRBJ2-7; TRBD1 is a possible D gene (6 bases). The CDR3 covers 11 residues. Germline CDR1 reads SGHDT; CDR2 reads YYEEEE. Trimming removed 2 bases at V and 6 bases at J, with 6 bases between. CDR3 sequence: CASSFRGEQYF. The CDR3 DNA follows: TGTGCCAGCAGCTTCAGGGGCGAGCAGTACTTC. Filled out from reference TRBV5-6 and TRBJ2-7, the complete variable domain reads DAGVTQSPTHLIKTRGQQVTLRCSPKSGHDTVSWYQQALGQGPQFIFQYYEEEERQRGNFPDRFSGHQFPNYSSELNVNALLLGDSALYLCASSFRGEQYFGPGTRLTVT.

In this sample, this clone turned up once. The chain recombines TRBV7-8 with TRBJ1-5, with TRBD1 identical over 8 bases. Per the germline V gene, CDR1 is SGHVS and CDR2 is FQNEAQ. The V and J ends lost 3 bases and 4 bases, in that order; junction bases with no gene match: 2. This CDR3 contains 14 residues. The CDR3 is CASSFTGGNQPQHF. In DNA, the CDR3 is TGTGCCAGCAGCTTTACAGGGGGTAATCAGCCCCAGCATTTT.

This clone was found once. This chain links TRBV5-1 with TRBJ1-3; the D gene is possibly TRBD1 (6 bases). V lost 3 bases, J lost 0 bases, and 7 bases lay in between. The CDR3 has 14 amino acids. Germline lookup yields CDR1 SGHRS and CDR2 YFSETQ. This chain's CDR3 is CASSSGDSGNTIYF. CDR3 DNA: TGCGCCAGCAGCTCAGGGGACTCTGGAAACACCATATATTTT. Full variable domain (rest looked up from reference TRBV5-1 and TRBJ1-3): KAGVTQTPRYLIKTRGQQVTLSCSPISGHRSVSWYQQTPGQGLQFLFEYFSETQRNKGNFPGRFSGRQFSNSRSEMNVSTLELGDSALYLCASSSGDSGNTIYFGEGSWLTVV.

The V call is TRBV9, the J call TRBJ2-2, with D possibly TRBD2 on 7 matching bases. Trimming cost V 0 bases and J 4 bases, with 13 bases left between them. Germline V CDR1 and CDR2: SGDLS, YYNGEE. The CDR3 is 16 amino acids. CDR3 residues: CASSVGGGPGTGELFF. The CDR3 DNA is TGTGCCAGCAGCGTAGGGGGGGGGCCGGGCACCGGGGAGCTGTTTTTT.

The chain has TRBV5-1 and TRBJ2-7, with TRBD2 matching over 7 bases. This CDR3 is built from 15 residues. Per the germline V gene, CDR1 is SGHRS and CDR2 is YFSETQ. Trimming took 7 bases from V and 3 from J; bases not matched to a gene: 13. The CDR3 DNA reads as TGCGCCAGCCGACTTCGGACGGGGGACTACTACGAGCAGTACTTC. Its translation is CASRLRTGDYYEQYF.

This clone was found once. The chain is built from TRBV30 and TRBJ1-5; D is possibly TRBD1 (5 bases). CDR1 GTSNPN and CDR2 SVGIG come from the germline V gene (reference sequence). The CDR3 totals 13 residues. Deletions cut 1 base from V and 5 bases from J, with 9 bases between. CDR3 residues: CAWSASRDQPQHF. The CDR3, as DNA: TGTGCCTGGAGTGCCAGCAGGGATCAGCCCCAGCATTTT.

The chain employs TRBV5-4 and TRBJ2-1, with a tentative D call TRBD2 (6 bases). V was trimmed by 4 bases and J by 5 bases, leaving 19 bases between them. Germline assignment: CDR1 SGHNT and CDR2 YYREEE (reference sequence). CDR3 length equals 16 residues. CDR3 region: CASSLGLGRTNNEQFF. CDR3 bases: TGTGCCAGCAGCCTGGGTTTAGGGAGGACCAACAATGAGCAGTTCTTC.

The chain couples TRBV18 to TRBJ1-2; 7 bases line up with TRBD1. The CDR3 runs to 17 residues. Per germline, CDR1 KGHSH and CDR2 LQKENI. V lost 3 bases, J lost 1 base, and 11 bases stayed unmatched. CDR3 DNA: TGTGCCAGCTCACCTAATAACCCAAGACAGGGTAACTATGGCTACACCTTC. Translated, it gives CASSPNNPRQGNYGYTF.

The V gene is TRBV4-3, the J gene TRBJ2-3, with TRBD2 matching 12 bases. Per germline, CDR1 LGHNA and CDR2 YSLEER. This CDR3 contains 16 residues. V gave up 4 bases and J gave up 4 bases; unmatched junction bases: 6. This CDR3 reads CASSRGLAGFADTQYF. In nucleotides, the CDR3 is TGCGCCAGCAGCCGTGGACTAGCGGGGTTCGCAGATACGCAGTATTTT.

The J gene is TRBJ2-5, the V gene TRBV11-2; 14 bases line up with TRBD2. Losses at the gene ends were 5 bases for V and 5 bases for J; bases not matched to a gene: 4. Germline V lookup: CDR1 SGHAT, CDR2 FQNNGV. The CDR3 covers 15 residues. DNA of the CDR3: TGTGCCAGCAGCCCGGGGACTAGCGGGGGTGAGACCCAGTACTTC. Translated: CASSPGTSGGETQYF.

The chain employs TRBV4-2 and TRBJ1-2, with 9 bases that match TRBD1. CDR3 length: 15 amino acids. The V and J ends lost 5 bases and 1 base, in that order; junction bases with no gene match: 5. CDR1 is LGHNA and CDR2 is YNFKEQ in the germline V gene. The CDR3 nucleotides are TGTGCCAGCAGCACCCGACAGGGGGATAACTATGGCTACACCTTC. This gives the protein CASSTRQGDNYGYTF.

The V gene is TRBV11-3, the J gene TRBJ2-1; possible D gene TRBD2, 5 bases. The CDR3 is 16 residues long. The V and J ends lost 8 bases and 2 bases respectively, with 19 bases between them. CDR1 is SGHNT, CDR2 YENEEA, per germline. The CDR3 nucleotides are TGTGCCAGCCGACTATTCGGTGGAGCTACCTACAATGAGCAGTTCTTC. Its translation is CASRLFGGATYNEQFF.

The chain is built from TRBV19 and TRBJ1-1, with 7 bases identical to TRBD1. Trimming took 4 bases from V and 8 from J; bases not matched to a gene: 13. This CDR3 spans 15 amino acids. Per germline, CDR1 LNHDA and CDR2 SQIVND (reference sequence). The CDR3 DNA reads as TGTGCCAGTAGTACCTCAACAAAAACAGGGGCCGAAGCTTTCTTT. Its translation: CASSTSTKTGAEAFF.

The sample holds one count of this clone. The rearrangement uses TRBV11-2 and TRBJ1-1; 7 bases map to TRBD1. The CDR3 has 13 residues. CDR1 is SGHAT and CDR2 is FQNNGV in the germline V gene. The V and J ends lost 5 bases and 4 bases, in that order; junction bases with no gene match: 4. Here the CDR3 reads CASSRDRGTEAFF. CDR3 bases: TGTGCCAGCAGCAGGGACAGAGGCACTGAAGCTTTCTTT.

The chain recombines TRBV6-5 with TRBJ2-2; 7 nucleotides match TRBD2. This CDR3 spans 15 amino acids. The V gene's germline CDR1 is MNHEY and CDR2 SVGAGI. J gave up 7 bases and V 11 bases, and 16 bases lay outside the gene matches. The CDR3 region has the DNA TGTGCCTGCCGCGGGAGCGGGGAATCACACGGGGAGCTGTTTTTT. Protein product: CACRGSGESHGELFF.

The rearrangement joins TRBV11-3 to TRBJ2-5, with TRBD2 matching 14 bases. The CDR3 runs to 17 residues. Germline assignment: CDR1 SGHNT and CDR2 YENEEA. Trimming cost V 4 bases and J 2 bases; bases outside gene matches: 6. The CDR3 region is CASSSVTSGGGQETQYF. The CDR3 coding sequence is TGTGCCAGCAGCTCCGTGACTAGCGGGGGGGGGCAAGAGACCCAGTACTTC.

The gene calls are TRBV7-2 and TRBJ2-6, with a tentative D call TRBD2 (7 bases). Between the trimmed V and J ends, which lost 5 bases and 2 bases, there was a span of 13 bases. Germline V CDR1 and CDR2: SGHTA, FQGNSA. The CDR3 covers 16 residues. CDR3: CASSERGGAGANVLTF. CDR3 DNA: TGTGCCAGCAGCGAAAGAGGGGGGGCTGGGGCCAACGTCCTGACTTTC.

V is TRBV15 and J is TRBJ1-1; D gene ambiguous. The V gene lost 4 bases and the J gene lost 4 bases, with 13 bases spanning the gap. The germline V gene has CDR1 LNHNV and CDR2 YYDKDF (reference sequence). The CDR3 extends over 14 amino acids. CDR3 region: CATSNPPEVTEAFF. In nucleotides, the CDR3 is TGTGCCACCAGCAACCCACCGGAGGTCACTGAAGCTTTCTTT. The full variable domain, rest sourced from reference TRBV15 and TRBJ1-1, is DAMVIQNPRYQVTQFGKPVTLSCSQTLNHNVMYWYQQKSSQAPKLLFHYYDKDFNNEADTPDNFQSRRPNTSFCFLDIRSPGLGDTAMYLCATSNPPEVTEAFFGQGTRLTVV.

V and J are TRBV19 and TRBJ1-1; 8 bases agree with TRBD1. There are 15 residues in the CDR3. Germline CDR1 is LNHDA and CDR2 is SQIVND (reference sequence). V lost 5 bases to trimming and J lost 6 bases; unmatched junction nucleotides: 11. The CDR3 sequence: CASSSPGQGISEAFF. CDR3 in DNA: TGTGCCAGTAGTTCGCCCGGACAGGGAATATCTGAAGCTTTCTTT.

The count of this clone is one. The CDR3 DNA is TGTGCCAGCAGCGCACAGGGGGAGACCCAGTACTTC. This encodes CASSAQGETQYF. The rearrangement links TRBV14 to TRBJ2-5; TRBD1 matches 7 bases. This CDR3 is 12 amino acids long. The trim removed 5 bases at V and 5 bases at J, leaving 2 bases unmatched. CDR1 SGHDN and CDR2 FVKESK come from the germline V gene.